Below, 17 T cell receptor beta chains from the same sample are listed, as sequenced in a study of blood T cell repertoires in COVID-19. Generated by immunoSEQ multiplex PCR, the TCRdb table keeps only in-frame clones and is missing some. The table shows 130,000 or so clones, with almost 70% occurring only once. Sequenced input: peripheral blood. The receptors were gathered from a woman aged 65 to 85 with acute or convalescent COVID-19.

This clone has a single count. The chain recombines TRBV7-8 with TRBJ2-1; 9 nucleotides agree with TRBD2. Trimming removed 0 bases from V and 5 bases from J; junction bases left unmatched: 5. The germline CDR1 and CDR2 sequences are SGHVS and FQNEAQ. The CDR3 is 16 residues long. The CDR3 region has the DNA TGTGCCAGCAGCTTAGCTGGCGGGGGGGCCCACAATGAGCAGTTCTTC. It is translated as CASSLAGGGAHNEQFF. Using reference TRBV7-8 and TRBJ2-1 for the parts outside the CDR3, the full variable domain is GAGVSQSPRYKVAKRGQDVALRCDPISGHVSLFWYQQALGQGPEFLTYFQNEAQLDKSGLPSDRFFAERPEGSVSTLKIQRTQQEDSAVYLCASSLAGGGAHNEQFFGPGTRLTVL.

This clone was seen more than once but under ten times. The CDR3 nucleotides are TGTGCCAGTAGTCCCCGGGAGGGGGCTTATGGCTACACCTTC. As protein: CASSPREGAYGYTF. The chain couples TRBV19 to TRBJ1-2, with TRBD1 identical over 7 bases. Germline lookup yields CDR1 LNHDA and CDR2 SQIVND (reference sequence). V lost 5 bases and J lost 5; bases outside the gene matches: 8. The CDR3 runs to 14 residues.

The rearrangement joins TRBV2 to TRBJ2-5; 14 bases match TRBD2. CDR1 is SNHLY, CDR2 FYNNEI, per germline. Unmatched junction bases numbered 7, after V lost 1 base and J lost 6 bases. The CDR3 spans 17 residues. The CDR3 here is CASSEGTSGRTGKTQYF. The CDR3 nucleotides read TGTGCCAGCAGTGAAGGGACTAGCGGGAGGACGGGGAAGACCCAGTACTTC.

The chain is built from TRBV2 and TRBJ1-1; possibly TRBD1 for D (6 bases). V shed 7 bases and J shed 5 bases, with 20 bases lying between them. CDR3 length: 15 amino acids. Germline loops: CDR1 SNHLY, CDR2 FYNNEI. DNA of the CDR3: TGTGCCAGCACACTGGGTGGCAGGGGCTTGACTGAAGCTTTCTTT. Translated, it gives CASTLGGRGLTEAFF.

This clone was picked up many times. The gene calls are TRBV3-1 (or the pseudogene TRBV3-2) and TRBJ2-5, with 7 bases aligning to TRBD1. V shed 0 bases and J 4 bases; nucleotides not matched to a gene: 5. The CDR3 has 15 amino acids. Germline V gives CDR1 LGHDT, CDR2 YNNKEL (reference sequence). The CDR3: CASSQDTGVGETQYF. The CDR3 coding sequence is TGTGCCAGCAGCCAAGACACAGGGGTTGGAGAGACCCAGTACTTC.

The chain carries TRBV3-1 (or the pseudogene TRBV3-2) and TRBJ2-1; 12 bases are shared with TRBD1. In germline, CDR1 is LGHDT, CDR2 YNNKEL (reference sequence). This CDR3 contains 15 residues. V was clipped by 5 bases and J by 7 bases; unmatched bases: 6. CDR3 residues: CASSRGDRGRNEQFF. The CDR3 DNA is TGTGCCAGCAGCAGGGGGGACAGGGGGCGGAATGAGCAGTTCTTC.

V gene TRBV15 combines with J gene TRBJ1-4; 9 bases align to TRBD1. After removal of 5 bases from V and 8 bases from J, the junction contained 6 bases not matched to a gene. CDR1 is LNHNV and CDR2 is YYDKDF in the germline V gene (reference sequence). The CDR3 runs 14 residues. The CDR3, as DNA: TGTGCCACCAGCGTGGGACAGGGTAGGGAAAAACTGTTTTTT. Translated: CATSVGQGREKLFF.

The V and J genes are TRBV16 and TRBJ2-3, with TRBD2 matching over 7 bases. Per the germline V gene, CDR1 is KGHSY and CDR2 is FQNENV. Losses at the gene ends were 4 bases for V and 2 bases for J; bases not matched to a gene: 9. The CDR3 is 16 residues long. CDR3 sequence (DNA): TGTGCCAGCAGCCTCTATGGCGGGAGTCACACAGATACGCAGTATTTT. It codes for CASSLYGGSHTDTQYF.

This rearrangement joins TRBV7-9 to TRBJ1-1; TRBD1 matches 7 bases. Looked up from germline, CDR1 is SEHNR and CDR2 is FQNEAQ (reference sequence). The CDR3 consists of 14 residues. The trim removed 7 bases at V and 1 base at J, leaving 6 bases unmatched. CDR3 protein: CASTPTGRNTEAFF. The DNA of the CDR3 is TGTGCCAGCACCCCGACAGGGAGGAACACTGAAGCTTTCTTT.

CDR3 bases: TGTGCCAGCAGTTTATCAGGGGCCCGTAGCTACACCTTC. This sequence encodes CASSLSGARSYTF. The rearrangement uses TRBV27 and TRBJ1-2, with D perhaps matching TRBD1 (5 bases). Trimming removed 0 bases at V and 9 bases at J, with 11 bases between. The CDR3 extends over 13 amino acids. Germline V gene data show CDR1 as MNHEY and CDR2 as SMNVEV (reference sequence).

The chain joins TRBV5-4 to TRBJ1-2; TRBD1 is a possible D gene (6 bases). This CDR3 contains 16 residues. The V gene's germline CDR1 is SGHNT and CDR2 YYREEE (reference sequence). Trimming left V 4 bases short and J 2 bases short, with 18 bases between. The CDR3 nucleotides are TGTGCCAGCAGCCCCCTTCATCAGGGGCCCAACTATGGCTACACCTTC. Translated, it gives CASSPLHQGPNYGYTF.

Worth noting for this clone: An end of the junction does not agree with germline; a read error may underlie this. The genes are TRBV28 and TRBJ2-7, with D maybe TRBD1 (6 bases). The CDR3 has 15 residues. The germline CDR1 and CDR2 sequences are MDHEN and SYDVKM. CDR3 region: CASNLIGTGHYEQYF. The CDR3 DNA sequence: TGTGCCAGCAATTTAATTGGAACAGGGCACTACGAGCAGTACTTC.

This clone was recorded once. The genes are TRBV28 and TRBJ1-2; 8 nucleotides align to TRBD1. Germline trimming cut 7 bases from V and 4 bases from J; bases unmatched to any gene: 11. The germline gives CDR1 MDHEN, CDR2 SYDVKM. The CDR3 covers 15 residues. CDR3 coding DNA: TGTGCCAGCACCCCCGGTGGACAGGGCGCCTATGGCTACACCTTC. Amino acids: CASTPGGQGAYGYTF.

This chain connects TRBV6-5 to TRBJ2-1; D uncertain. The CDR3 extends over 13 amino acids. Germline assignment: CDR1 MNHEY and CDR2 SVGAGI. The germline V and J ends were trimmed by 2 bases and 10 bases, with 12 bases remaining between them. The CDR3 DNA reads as TGTGCCAGCAGTTACGTTATAGTCGGGGAGCAGTTCTTC. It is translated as CASSYVIVGEQFF.

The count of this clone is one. The CDR3 here is CASRGQGAFNYGYTF. The CDR3 nucleotides read TGTGCCAGCAGAGGACAGGGGGCCTTTAACTATGGCTACACCTTC. This chain uses TRBV6-5 with TRBJ1-2; 11 bases fit TRBD1. CDR1 and CDR2 from the germline V gene are MNHEY and SVGAGI. There are 15 residues in the CDR3. With V trimmed by 6 bases and J by 1 base, 4 bases remained unmatched.

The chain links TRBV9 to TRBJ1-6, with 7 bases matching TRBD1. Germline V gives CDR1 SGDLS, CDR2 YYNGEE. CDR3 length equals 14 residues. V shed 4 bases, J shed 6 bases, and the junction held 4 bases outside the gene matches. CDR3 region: CASSLGTANSPLHF. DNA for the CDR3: TGTGCCAGCAGCCTCGGGACAGCTAATTCACCCCTCCACTTT.

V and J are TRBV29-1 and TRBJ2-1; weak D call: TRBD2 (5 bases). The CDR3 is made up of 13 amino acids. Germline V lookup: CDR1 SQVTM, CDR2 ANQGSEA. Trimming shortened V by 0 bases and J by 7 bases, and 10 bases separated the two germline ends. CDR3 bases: TGCAGCGTTGAAGACCCGGGAAGGAATGAGCAGTTCTTC. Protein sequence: CSVEDPGRNEQFF.